Listed below are T cell receptor beta chains from one sample, sequenced in a study of OX40 agonist ivuxolimab in advanced cancers. The data were produced by immunoSEQ multiplex PCR, yet TCRdb's version contains in-frame clones alone and is incomplete. Among about 82,000 clones listed, 90% were seen once. Sequencing used CD4+ or CD8+ T cells sorted from blood, obtained in a trial of the OX40 agonist ivuxolimab. The origin of the receptors is an adult with an advanced solid tumor such as melanoma, head and neck, liver or kidney cancer. Each CDR3 is given with its conserved first and last residue. Fields, in order: J gene, clone size, V gene, D gene, CDR3 DNA, CDR3 protein. A D gene is named only where the DNA matches it firmly. Rows may omit the clone size; those that give it use once, few, many or a size class.

TRBJ2-3 . TRBV10-1 TRBD2 TGCGCCAGCGCGGGAGGGTACACAGATACGCAGTATTTT CASAGGYTDTQYF
TRBJ2-1 . TRBV7-2 TRBD2 TGTGCCAGCAGCGCGACCGGGGGGACCCTATACAATGAGCAGTTCTTC CASSATGGTLYNEQFF
TRBJ2-5 . TRBV11-2 . TGTGCCAGCAGCCGCCGAACAGGGCAAGAGACCCAGTACTTC CASSRRTGQETQYF
TRBJ2-7 . TRBV27 TRBD1 TGTGCCAGCAGGACACTGGGACAGTCCTACGAGCAGTACTTC CASRTLGQSYEQYF
TRBJ1-2 . TRBV5-4 TRBD1 TGTGCCAGCAGTTGGGACAGGGGTTCGGATGGCTACACCTTC CASSWDRGSDGYTF
TRBJ2-5 . TRBV2 . TGTGCCAGCGGGCTAGAGACCCAGTACTTC CASGLETQYF
TRBJ1-5 . TRBV5-1 TRBD1 TGCGCCAGCAGCTGGACAGGAGGGGGCAATCAGCCCCAGCATTTT CASSWTGGGNQPQHF
TRBJ1-1 . TRBV6-6 . TGTGCCAGCAGTTACAACAGGGACGGGGAGGCTTTCTTT CASSYNRDGEAFF
TRBJ2-5 . TRBV18 TRBD1 TGTGCCAGCTCACTCGGACAGGACCAAGAGACCCAGTACTTC CASSLGQDQETQYF
TRBJ2-1 . TRBV6-5 TRBD2 TGTGCCAGCAGTCCCCGACTAGCGGTAAACAATGAGCAGTTCTTC CASSPRLAVNNEQFF
TRBJ1-1 . TRBV27 TRBD1 TGTGCCAGCAGTTTAGTTACAGGGGAAATGAACACTGAAGCTTTCTTT CASSLVTGEMNTEAFF
TRBJ1-2 . TRBV7-2 TRBD1 TGTGCCAGCAGCTCGGACAGGTACTTGGGCTACACCTTC CASSSDRYLGYTF
TRBJ2-3 . TRBV2 . TGTGCCAGCATGGTCGCCACAGATACGCAGTATTTT CASMVATDTQYF
TRBJ1-3 . TRBV5-1 TRBD1 TGCGCCAGCAGCTTGAGTCAGGGGGCTTCTGGAAACACCATATATTTT CASSLSQGASGNTIYF
TRBJ1-1 . TRBV7-9 . TGTGCCAGCAGCTTAGAAGTCCGGACACCGAACACTGAAGCTTTCTTT CASSLEVRTPNTEAFF
TRBJ2-7 . TRBV7-2 . TGTGCCAGCAGCCCGCAGGGCTCAGACCACGAGCAGTACTTC CASSPQGSDHEQYF
TRBJ2-1 . TRBV27 . TGTGCCAGCAGTTTATCGCCCATCCTCTTTAGTGACTCGGGTGAGCAGTTCTTC CASSLSPILFSDSGEQFF
TRBJ2-5 . TRBV6-5 . TGTGCCAGCAGGACCCTGACAGGACAAGAAGAGACCCAGTACTTC CASRTLTGQEETQYF
TRBJ2-3 few TRBV7-2 . TGTGCCAGCAGTCGGCAGGGGTCGGGCACAGATACGCAGTATTTT CASSRQGSGTDTQYF
TRBJ1-4 . TRBV6-6 . TGTGCCAGCGCTTCTAATTCCGGGACGGTTAACCTGTTTTTT CASASNSGTVNLFF
TRBJ2-3 . TRBV5-1 TRBD2 TGCGCCAGCAGCTTGGCCAGTGGCGGGGGAGGAGATACGCAGTATTTT CASSLASGGGGDTQYF
TRBJ2-2 . TRBV6-5 . TGTGCCAGCAGTCCTCCACATGGGGAGCTGTTTTTT CASSPPHGELFF
TRBJ2-3 . TRBV10-3 . TGTGCCATCAGTGAGGGCACAGATACGCAGTATTTT CAISEGTDTQYF
TRBJ2-5 . TRBV2 . TGTGCCAGCTCCTGGGTAGGCCAAGAGACCCAGTACTTC CASSWVGQETQYF
TRBJ2-3 . TRBV5-1 . TGCGCCAGCAGCAAAGTACCCACAGATACGCAGTATTTT CASSKVPTDTQYF
TRBJ1-4 . TRBV4-1 TRBD1 TGCGCCAGCAGCCAGACGGGGACAGGGGGATTGAAAAAACTGTTTTTT CASSQTGTGGLKKLFF
TRBJ2-3 . TRBV29-1 TRBD1 TGCAGCGTGACAGGGACGGGTACAGATACGCAGTATTTT CSVTGTGTDTQYF
TRBJ1-3 once TRBV9 . TGTGCCAGCAGCGTAATGTTATCGGGGGACACCATATATTTT CASSVMLSGDTIYF
TRBJ2-7 . TRBV7-7 TRBD2 TGTGCCAGCAGCTTAGGGGCGGGGGGAGCTTACGAGCAGTACTTC CASSLGAGGAYEQYF
TRBJ2-2 . TRBV4-2 TRBD2 TGTGCCAGCAGCCAAGAGCTAGCGGGTACCGGGGAGCTGTTTTTT CASSQELAGTGELFF
TRBJ2-5 . TRBV7-8 . TGTGCCAGCAGCTTAGCCAACAGTCTCATTCCGGAGACCCAGTACTTC CASSLANSLIPETQYF
TRBJ1-6 . TRBV28 . TGTGCCAGCAGTTTAAGACAGGCCTGGGGGCCCCTCCACTTT CASSLRQAWGPLHF
TRBJ2-7 once TRBV5-1 TRBD2 TGCGCCAGCAGCCTACGACTAGCGGGAGTTAGCGAGCAGTACTTC CASSLRLAGVSEQYF
TRBJ1-5 . TRBV23-1 TRBD1 TGCGCCAGCAGTCAGAGGGCCGGTCATGGCGACAGGGTTTGTGGCAATCAGCCCCAGCATTTT CASSQRAGHGDRVCGNQPQHF
TRBJ2-7 . TRBV28 TRBD2 TGTGCCAGCAGTTCCCCTTCCGGGGGGCTAGCGGGAGTCTACGAGCAGTACTTC CASSSPSGGLAGVYEQYF
TRBJ2-5 . TRBV6-5 . TGTGCCAGCAGCCCCGACACCTCGAGGTGGGCCCAGTACTTC CASSPDTSRWAQYF
TRBJ2-4 . TRBV5-6 . TGTGCCCACATCCAGGGGCTAGCATTGAACATTCAGTACTTC CAHIQGLALNIQYF
TRBJ2-6 . TRBV4-2 . TGTGCCAGCAGCCAAGAAGTGAGGGGGGTCCGCTCTGGGGCCAACGTCCTGACTTTC CASSQEVRGVRSGANVLTF
TRBJ2-5 . TRBV5-6 . TGTGCCAGCAGCCCCAGACAGTTACAAGAGACCCAGTACTTC CASSPRQLQETQYF
TRBJ2-5 . TRBV4-2 . TGTGCCAGCAGCCAATCTGGAGGGCCCCAAGAGACCCAGTACTTC CASSQSGGPQETQYF
TRBJ2-2 few TRBV6-5 TRBD2 TGTGCCACCTTTGGGAGGGACACCGGGGAGCTGTTTTTT CATFGRDTGELFF
TRBJ2-3 . TRBV9 TRBD1 TGTGCCAGCAGCGTATTCGGGACAGGGGCAGATACGCAGTATTTT CASSVFGTGADTQYF
TRBJ1-6 . TRBV5-1 . TGCGCCAGCAGCTGGGACTTTCCCGGAGGGTATAATTCACCCCTCCACTTT CASSWDFPGGYNSPLHF
TRBJ2-7 . TRBV18 TRBD2 TGTGCCAGCTCAGCCCCCGGACTAGCGGCCTACGAGCAGTACTTC CASSAPGLAAYEQYF
TRBJ2-7 . TRBV18 . TGTGCCAGCTCACCCTTAACGAATAACGAGCAGTACTTC CASSPLTNNEQYF
TRBJ2-6 . TRBV29-1 . TGCAGCGTTGCTTCAGGCCTTGGGGGGGCCAACGTCCTGACTTTC CSVASGLGGANVLTF
TRBJ2-3 . TRBV6-5 . TGTGCCAGCAGTCCCCCCGGGATTACAGATACGCAGTATTTT CASSPPGITDTQYF
TRBJ1-4 . TRBV5-1 . TGCGCCAGCAGCTGGGGGTCGGGGGAAACTAATGAAAAACTGTTTTTT CASSWGSGETNEKLFF
TRBJ1-3 . TRBV6-5 TRBD1 TGTGCCAGCAGTTACTCAAGGGGGCCCGGAAACACCATATATTTT CASSYSRGPGNTIYF
TRBJ1-1 . TRBV9 . TGTGCCAGCAGCCCAGAGGGGTTTCCGGTTCTTAACACTGAAGCTTTCTTT CASSPEGFPVLNTEAFF
TRBJ2-5 . TRBV6-6 TRBD2 TGTGCCAGCAGTTATCCCCGGGGGGGCGCGCGTGAGACCCAGTACTTC CASSYPRGGARETQYF